This TCR beta chain came from a study of cytomegalovirus exposure and HLA in healthy donors (dated by TCRdb to about 2017). Regarding the complete study: According to an earlier analysis of a few hundred of the donors, about 170 million T cells yielded over 100 million unique TCR beta sequences and 276 Gb of sequence data. In a later genetic analysis, genome-wide SNP genotypes for about three fifths of the roughly 670 donors were used, and that subset was treated as a discovery cohort. A handful of DR-DQ haplotypes were handled as single units for association and clustering because linkage in the cohort was strong. To predict cytomegalovirus infection status, the study brought together high-throughput TCR immunosequencing, statistical association of individual TCRs with disease status, and machine learning. Alongside the repertoire data, information on donor age, sex, ethnicity and CMV serostatus was compiled. Typing coverage differed by locus: A, B, C, DRB1 and DQB1 were typed in about 629-640 donors, DQA1 in about 500, DPA1 in 600 to 610, and DPB1 in 450 to 480. All discovery cohort repertoires had been generated using a single sequencing platform. Of the 300 to 500 genotyped donors, 70% to 90% were placed in the genetic ancestry cluster associated with self-reported Caucasian donors. The later analysis used no new phenotypic data to find candidate immune exposures, relying instead on TCR beta sequences and their occurrence across donors. An earlier analysis of about 620 of the donors applied high-throughput TCR beta sequencing to assess whether each TCR beta V gene segment acted as functional or pseudogenic. An early release covering 500 to 750 HLA-typed donors comprised about 300 gigabases of sequencing data and 65 million to 100 million unique TCR sequences. The study aimed to test whether signatures of past pathogen exposure could be identified by cataloging public T cell receptors. On average, approximately 250,000 unique TCR beta nucleotide sequences were sequenced per donor among a few hundred genotyped donors of the cohort, with 15% to 20% of those sequences being non-productive. HLA typing included class I and class II loci at four-digit resolution. In addition to the first cohort of 666 subjects, a separate validation cohort of over 90 different subjects was used. The study used immunosequencing to profile the T cell repertoires of 666 subjects and linked those repertoires to cytomegalovirus serostatus. To study patterns of TCR occurrence, a later analysis re-analyzed previously published TCR beta repertoires from around 660 donors and added high-resolution HLA genotyping.

Library preparation employed the immunoSEQ multiplex PCR assay. For the multiplex PCR, a mixture combining 60 forward primers for TCR Vbeta segments and 13 reverse primers for TCR Jbeta segments was used. A multiplex PCR assay on genomic DNA amplified the CDR3 region of rearranged TCR beta genes. The amplified TCR beta libraries were sequenced on the Illumina HiSeq System as 87-base-pair reads. The authors' pipeline ran thus. In a later analysis, tens of millions of unique TCR beta chains were counted across the roughly 670 repertoires, and roughly 11 million of these chains were shared by at least two donors. To remove PCR and sequencing errors, raw reads were error-corrected and collapsed into unique sequences using a nearest-neighbor algorithm that merged closely related sequences. V, D and J gene segments were assigned by aligning CDR3 sequences to IMGT reference sequences. Each retained sequence needed at least a six-nucleotide match to both a V gene segment and a J gene segment. A rearrangement was called productive if the CDR3 had no stop codons and remained in frame with V and J, and every other rearrangement was called non-productive. CDR3 was defined by IMGT convention, running from the second conserved V-encoded cysteine to the conserved J-encoded phenylalanine. In an earlier analysis of 587 of the donors, sequences lacking an unambiguous match to a single V gene segment were excluded. An earlier analysis of 587 of the donors classified V segments as functional when productive rearrangements were above 56.7% and as segregating when the standard deviation between donors was above 5%. A statistical classification framework was built for diagnosing cytomegalovirus status from the catalog of TCR beta chain sequences. In a later analysis, TCR nucleotide sequences were compared against IMGT/GENE-DB human TR gene sequences so that V and J genes could be assigned. A later analysis assigned CDR3 sequences and most-parsimonious VDJ recombination scenarios with the TCRdist pipeline. In a later analysis, each TCR beta chain was defined by its CDR3 amino acid sequence together with its V-gene family, and reads without a unique V-gene family were excluded. To address suspected cross-contamination and a sequencing artifact, a later analysis removed 592 highly shared, low-generation-probability nucleotide sequences. In a later analysis, a clonal expansion index was calculated for each public chain from normalized within-repertoire ranks of inferred template counts. Generation probabilities in a later analysis came from a VDJ recombination model fitted to out-of-frame rearrangements, and those results were checked against IGoR. A later analysis scored TCR-TCR, TCR-HLA and TCR-CMV co-occurrence with hypergeometric tests, applying a repertoire-size bias correction to TCR pairs. False discovery rates were estimated in a later analysis by permuting HLA or CMV assignments 20 times. In a later analysis, co-occurring TCRs were grouped using DBSCAN, and TCRdist sequence similarity was added for clustering within HLA-allele-positive subsets. Co-occurrence clustering excluded repertoires with fewer than 30,000 or more than 120,000 public chains, plus five with anomalous nucleotide sharing. Drawn from immuneACCESS, this table holds only the in-frame rearrangements with V and J called that TCRdb kept. Clones are partly lost; checked studies trace under half to an unresolved V gene and leave the rest unexplained. V and J calls and clone size are copied from that table; D and trimming were computed from the DNA. For this sample the table gives roughly 250,000 clones, of which approximately 84% were detected only once. The ten largest account for approximately 2% of the sample.

CDR1 and CDR2 are read off the germline V gene as MNHEY and SVGAGI. V is cut by 0 bases and J by 7 bases, and the space between the germline ends is 12 bases. The CDR3 covers 15 residues, taking in both the cysteine and the phenylalanine. The entry retains the CDR3 DNA only, 45 bases that are in frame from base 1. The cohort was made up of several hundred healthy bone marrow donors. At the time of sampling, all cohort members were nominally healthy, though unrecorded immune exposures were likely present. The donor was CMV seropositive and belonged to the group of some 290 seropositive cohort members. Every donor gave a peripheral blood sample, and the peripheral blood mononuclear cells from that sample were used for TCR beta sequencing. The Qiagen DNeasy Blood Extraction Kit was used to extract genomic DNA from the blood cell samples. Findings and caveats that apply to the study as a whole: Some IMGT-functional V segments, including TRBV6-2 and TRBV6-3, could not be told apart with the 87-base-pair reads, so those segments were excluded. The sequencing pipeline was judged likely to have produced a cluster of highly shared sequence variants as a technical artifact. Correlated functional status among segregating V segments might reflect linkage disequilibrium, but an unknown experimental factor could not be ruled out. A later analysis found that HLA-associated TCR beta chains were more clonally expanded and had lower generation probabilities than equally common non-associated chains. In a later genetic analysis, fewer N-insertions in productive TCRs were reported among donors in an Asian-associated ancestry cluster than the approximately 670-donor mean. A total of fewer than 200 TCR beta chains were listed by the study as associated with cytomegalovirus. A further reported finding was that TCR beta sequences accurately predicted the HLA-A and HLA-B alleles for most subjects in the first cohort. A few of the identified cytomegalovirus-associated TCR beta chains were confirmed in vitro to be specific for cytomegalovirus antigens. In a later analysis, most CMV-associated TCR beta chains were found to appear HLA-restricted, with HLA associations seemingly driven largely by CMV exposure. The presence/absence analyses assumed that sequencing depth was roughly uniform across donors, and that assumption may not be true. A later genetic analysis associated a missense DCLRE1C variant with V-gene and J-gene trimming of TCR beta chains, and an independent cohort replicated the association. In a later analysis, the rate of TCR association differed among HLA loci, with DRB1 alleles having the most associated TCRs and HLA-C alleles having the fewest. The cohort was sequenced for TCR beta chains only, and without alpha or paired-chain data the features that could be detected were limited. In a later analysis, some 18,000 TCR beta sequences were associated with specific HLA alleles at a false discovery rate of 0.05. Strong co-occurrence of HLA alleles, especially DR and DQ, made assigning TCR associations to individual alleles difficult. For the cohort, immune exposure information was limited to CMV serostatus. It was suggested by the authors that the approach could potentially be generalized to other disease states and immunological phenotypes. Across donors, most TCR sequences were observed very rarely, whereas some public TCRs were present in many individuals. Cytomegalovirus status was reported to be diagnosed by the classifier with high specificity and sensitivity in both the original and validation cohorts. Because counts were too low, about 18 rarely observed V segments, including chromosome 9 orphons, were left out of the earlier analysis of a few hundred of the donors. Because some donors lacked HLA typing at each locus, the association tests relied only on the typed subset. In a later analysis, several top co-occurrence clusters were reported to appear linked to parvovirus B19, influenza, CMV and Epstein-Barr virus. Broadly in line with IMGT annotations, most TCR beta V segments showed up in productive rearrangements about 90% or about 30% of the time in an earlier analysis of about 500 of the donors.

The table lists this clone with a few counts. Its binding antigen is unknown. One base away there is no much larger clone; base qualities are not given. The sequence joins TRBV6-5 to TRBJ2-2; TRBD2 is a weak D gene call, 5 bases matching. This receptor was identified in a woman aged 40 to 50 in good health and CMV-seropositive. The sequenced sample was PBMCs. The nucleotides are TGTGCCAGCAGTTACTCGAGAAGCGGCGGCGGGGAGCTGTTTTTT. Translated, this gives CASSYSRSGGGELFF.